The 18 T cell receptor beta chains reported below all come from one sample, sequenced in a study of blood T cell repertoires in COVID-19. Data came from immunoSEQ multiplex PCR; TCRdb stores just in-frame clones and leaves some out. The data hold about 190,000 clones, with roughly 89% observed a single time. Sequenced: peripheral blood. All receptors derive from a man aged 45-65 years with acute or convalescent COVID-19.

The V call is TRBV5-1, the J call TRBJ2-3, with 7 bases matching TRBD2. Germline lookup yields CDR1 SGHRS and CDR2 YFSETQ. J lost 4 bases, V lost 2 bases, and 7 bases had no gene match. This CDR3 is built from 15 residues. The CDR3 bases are TGCGCCAGCAGCTTTGGGAGGGAGGGTCCAGATACGCAGTATTTT. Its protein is CASSFGREGPDTQYF.

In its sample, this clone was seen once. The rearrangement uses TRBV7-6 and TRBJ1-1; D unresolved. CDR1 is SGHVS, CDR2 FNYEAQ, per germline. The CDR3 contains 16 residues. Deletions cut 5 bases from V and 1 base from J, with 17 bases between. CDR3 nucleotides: TGTGCCAGCAGCCCGCCCTTCGGGATATCGAACACTGAAGCTTTCTTT. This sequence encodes CASSPPFGISNTEAFF.

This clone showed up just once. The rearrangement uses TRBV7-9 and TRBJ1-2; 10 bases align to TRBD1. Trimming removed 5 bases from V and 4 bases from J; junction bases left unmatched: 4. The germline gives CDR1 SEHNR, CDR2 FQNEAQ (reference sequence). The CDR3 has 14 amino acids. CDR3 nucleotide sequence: TGTGCCAGCAGCAAAGGGGACAGGGGCTATGGCTACACCTTC. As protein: CASSKGDRGYGYTF.

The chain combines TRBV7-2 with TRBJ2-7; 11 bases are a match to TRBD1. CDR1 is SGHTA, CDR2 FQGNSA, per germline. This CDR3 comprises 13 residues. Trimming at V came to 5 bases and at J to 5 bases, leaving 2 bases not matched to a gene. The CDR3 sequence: CASSRTGGDEQYV. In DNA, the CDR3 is TGTGCCAGCAGCCGGACAGGGGGCGACGAGCAGTACGTC.

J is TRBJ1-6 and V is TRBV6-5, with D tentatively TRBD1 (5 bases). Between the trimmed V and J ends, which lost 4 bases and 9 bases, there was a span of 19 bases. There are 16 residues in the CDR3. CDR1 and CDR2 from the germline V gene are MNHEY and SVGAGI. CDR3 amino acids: CASSWEFQGKSSPLHF. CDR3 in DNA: TGTGCCAGCAGTTGGGAATTCCAGGGCAAGAGTTCACCCCTCCACTTT.

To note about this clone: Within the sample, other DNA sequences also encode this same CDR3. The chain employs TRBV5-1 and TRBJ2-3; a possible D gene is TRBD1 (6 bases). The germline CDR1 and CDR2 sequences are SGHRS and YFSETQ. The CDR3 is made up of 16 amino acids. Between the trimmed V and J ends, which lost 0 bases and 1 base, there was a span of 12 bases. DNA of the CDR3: TGCGCCAGCAGCTTGGTGGCAGGGGTGCGCACAGATACGCAGTATTTT. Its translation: CASSLVAGVRTDTQYF.

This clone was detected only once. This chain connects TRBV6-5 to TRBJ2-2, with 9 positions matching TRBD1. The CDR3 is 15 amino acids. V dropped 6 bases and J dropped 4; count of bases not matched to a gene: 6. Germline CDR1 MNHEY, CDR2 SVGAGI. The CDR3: CASRQGQGGTGELFF. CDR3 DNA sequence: TGTGCCAGCAGGCAGGGACAGGGAGGCACCGGGGAGCTGTTTTTT.

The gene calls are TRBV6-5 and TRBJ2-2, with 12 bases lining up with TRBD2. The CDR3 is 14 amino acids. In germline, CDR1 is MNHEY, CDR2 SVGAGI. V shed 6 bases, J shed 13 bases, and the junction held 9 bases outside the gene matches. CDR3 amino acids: CASRPGLAGGRLFF. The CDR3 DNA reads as TGTGCCAGCAGGCCCGGCCTAGCGGGGGGGCGGCTGTTTTTT.

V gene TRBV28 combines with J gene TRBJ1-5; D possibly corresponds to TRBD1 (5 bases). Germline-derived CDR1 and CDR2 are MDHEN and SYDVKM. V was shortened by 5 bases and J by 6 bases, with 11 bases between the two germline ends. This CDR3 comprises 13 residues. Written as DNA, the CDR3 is TGTGCCAGCAGTCCAACAGGATTTCAGCCCCAGCATTTT. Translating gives CASSPTGFQPQHF.

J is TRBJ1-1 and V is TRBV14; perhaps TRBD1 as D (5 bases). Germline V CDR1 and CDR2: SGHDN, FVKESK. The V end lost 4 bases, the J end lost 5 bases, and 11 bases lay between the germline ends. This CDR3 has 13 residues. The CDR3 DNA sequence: TGTGCCAGCAGCCGCGGGACCAATACTGAAGCTTTCTTT. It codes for CASSRGTNTEAFF.

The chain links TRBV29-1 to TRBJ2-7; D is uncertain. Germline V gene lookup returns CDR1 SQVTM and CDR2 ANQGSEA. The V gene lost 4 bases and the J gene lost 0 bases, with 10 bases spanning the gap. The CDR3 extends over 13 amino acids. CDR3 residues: CSVVQANSYEQYF. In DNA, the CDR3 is TGCAGCGTTGTCCAGGCAAACTCCTACGAGCAGTACTTC.

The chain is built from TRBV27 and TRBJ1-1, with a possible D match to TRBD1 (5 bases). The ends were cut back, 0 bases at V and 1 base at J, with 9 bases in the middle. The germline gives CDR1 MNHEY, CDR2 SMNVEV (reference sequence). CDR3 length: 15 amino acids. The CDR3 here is CASSLSGEANTEAFF. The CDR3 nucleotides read TGTGCCAGCAGTTTATCGGGGGAGGCGAACACTGAAGCTTTCTTT.

CDR3 sequence reads: CASSQIGGGAGTEAFF. CDR3 coding DNA: TGTGCCAGCAGTCAAATAGGCGGGGGCGCCGGGACTGAAGCTTTCTTT. This chain joins TRBV3-1 (or the pseudogene TRBV3-2) and TRBJ1-1; tentatively, D is TRBD1 (6 bases). The CDR3 has 16 amino acids. V was clipped by 6 bases and J by 5 bases, with 22 bases between them. The germline V gene encodes CDR1 LGHDT and CDR2 YNNKEL (reference sequence).

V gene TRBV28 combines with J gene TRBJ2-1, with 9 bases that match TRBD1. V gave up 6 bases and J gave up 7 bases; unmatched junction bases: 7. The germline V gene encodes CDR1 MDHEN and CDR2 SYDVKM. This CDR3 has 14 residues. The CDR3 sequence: CASRPGTGRNEQFF. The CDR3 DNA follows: TGTGCCAGCAGACCTGGGACAGGGAGAAATGAGCAGTTCTTC.

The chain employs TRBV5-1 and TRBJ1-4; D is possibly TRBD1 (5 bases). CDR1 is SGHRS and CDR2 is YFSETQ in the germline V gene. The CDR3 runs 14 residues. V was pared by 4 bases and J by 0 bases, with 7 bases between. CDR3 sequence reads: CASSTGSTNEKLFF. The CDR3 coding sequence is TGCGCCAGCAGCACAGGCTCAACTAATGAAAAACTGTTTTTT.

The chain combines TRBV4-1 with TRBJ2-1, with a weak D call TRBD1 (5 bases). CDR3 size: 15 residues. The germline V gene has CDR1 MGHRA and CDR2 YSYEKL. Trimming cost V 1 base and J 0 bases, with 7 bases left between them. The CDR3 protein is CASSQGQSSYNEQFF. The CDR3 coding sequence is TGCGCCAGCAGCCAAGGACAGAGCTCCTACAATGAGCAGTTCTTC.

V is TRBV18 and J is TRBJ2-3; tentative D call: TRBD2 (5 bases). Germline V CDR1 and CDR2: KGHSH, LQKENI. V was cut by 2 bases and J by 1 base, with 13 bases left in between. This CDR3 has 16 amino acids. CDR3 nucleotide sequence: TGTGCCAGCTCACCAGGAGTTAGCGTCCGCACAGATACGCAGTATTTT. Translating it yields CASSPGVSVRTDTQYF.

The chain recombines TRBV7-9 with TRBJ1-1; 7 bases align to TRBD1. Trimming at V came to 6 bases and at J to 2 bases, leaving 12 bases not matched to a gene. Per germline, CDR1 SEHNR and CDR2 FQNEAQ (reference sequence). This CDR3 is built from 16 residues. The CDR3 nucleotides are TGTGCCAGCAGGCCTTCGGGGGACAGACTAAACACTGAAGCTTTCTTT. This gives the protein CASRPSGDRLNTEAFF. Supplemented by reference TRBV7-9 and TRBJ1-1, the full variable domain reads DTGVSQNPRHKITKRGQNVTFRCDPISEHNRLYWYRQTLGQGPEFLTYFQNEAQLEKSRLLSDRFSAERPKGSFSTLEIQRTEQGDSAMYLCASRPSGDRLNTEAFFGQGTRLTVV.